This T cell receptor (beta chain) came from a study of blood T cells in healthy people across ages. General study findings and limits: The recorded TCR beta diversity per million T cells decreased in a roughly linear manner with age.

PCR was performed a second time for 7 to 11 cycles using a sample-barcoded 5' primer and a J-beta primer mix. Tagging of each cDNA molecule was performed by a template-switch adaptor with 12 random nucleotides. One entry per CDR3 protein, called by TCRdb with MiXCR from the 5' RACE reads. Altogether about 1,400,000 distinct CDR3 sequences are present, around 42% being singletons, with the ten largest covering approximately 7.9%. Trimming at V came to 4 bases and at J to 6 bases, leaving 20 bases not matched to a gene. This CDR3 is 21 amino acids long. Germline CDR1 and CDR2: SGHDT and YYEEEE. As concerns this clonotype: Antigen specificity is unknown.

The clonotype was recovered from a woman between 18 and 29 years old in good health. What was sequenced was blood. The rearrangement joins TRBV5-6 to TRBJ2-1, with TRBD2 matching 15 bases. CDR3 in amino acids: CASSRQGGLAGGPLPANEQFF. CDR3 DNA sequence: TGTGCCAGCAGCCGACAGGGTGGACTAGCGGGAGGGCCTCTTCCCGCCAATGAGCAGTTCTTC.